This is a list of T cell receptor beta chains from one sample in a study of T cell responses to AZD1222 COVID-19 vaccine. TCRdb keeps only in-frame clones here, not all; method: immunoSEQ multiplex PCR. The sample lists about 150,000 clones, around 87% seen once, with over 8% in the top ten. The material was peripheral blood, obtained 28 days after the second AZD1222 dose. The receptor source for this set is an adult who received the AZD1222 COVID-19 vaccine. Each CDR3 is given with its conserved first and last residue. The D gene is left open where the match is weak. Some rows have no size entry. The others give once, few or many, or a class for an expanded clone.

cdr3_aa cdr3_nt cdr3_length clone_size d_call j_call v_call
CASSQVGLAVKDTQYF TGTGCCAGCAGCCAAGTGGGACTAGCGGTGAAAGATACGCAGTATTTT 16 once TRBD2 TRBJ2-3 TRBV14
CASSQGDSRTEAFF TGCGCCAGCAGCCAAGGGGACAGTCGGACTGAAGCTTTCTTT 14 - TRBD1 TRBJ1-1 TRBV4-1
CASSGTSGSVTQYF TGTGCCAGCAGTGGGACTAGCGGGAGTGTGACCCAGTACTTC 14 - TRBD2 TRBJ2-5 TRBV2
CASSPRGTAMNTEAFF TGTGCCAGCAGTCCCCGTGGGACGGCCATGAACACTGAAGCTTTCTTT 16 - - TRBJ1-1 TRBV6-6
CASSLDREGSPLHF TGCGCCAGCAGCTTGGACAGGGAAGGTTCACCCCTCCACTTT 14 - - TRBJ1-6 TRBV5-1
CASSTRQGAREQYF TGTGCCAGCAGTACCCGACAGGGGGCGCGTGAGCAGTACTTC 14 - TRBD1 TRBJ2-7 TRBV28
CSASDRGSGYGYTF TGCAGTGCTAGTGATCGGGGGTCGGGCTATGGCTACACCTTC 14 - - TRBJ1-2 TRBV20-1
CASSDPRSPTGNTEAFF TGTGCCAGCAGTGACCCCAGGTCCCCGACGGGGAACACTGAAGCTTTCTTT 17 - - TRBJ1-1 TRBV6-4
CAWSYGGQPYGYTF TGTGCCTGGAGCTACGGCGGACAGCCCTATGGCTACACCTTC 14 - - TRBJ1-2 TRBV30
CASSRTGNSNQPQHF TGTGCCAGCAGCCGGACAGGGAATAGCAATCAGCCCCAGCATTTT 15 - TRBD1 TRBJ1-5 TRBV28
CASRKTGGTQYF TGTGCCAGCAGGAAGACCGGAGGTACGCAGTATTTT 12 - - TRBJ2-3 TRBV7-9
CASSETWPASFNQPQHF TGTGCCAGCAGTGAAACGTGGCCAGCTTCCTTCAATCAGCCCCAGCATTTT 17 - - TRBJ1-5 TRBV6-1
CASSWGQTRQPQHF TGTGCCAGCAGTTGGGGACAGACTAGACAGCCCCAGCATTTT 14 few TRBD1 TRBJ1-5 TRBV6-2/TRBV6-3
CASMGLAGGVSYNEQFF TGTGCCAGTATGGGGCTAGCGGGAGGCGTCTCCTACAATGAGCAGTTCTTC 17 - TRBD2 TRBJ2-1 TRBV19
CASSLPTGNTEAFF TGCGCCAGCAGCCTCCCGACAGGGAACACTGAAGCTTTCTTT 14 once - TRBJ1-1 TRBV5-1
CASSPVTGATGELFF TGTGCCAGCAGCCCCGTTACGGGAGCAACCGGGGAGCTGTTTTTT 15 - - TRBJ2-2 TRBV7-2
CASSPTQRPSGSSEQYF TGTGCCAGCTCACCAACACAAAGGCCTAGCGGGAGTAGCGAGCAGTACTTC 17 - TRBD2 TRBJ2-7 TRBV18
CASSIDRETQYF TGTGCCAGCAGTATCGACAGAGAGACCCAGTACTTC 12 - - TRBJ2-5 TRBV2
CASSLRVGVKTEAFF TGTGCCAGCAGCTTGCGAGTGGGGGTTAAAACTGAAGCTTTCTTT 15 once - TRBJ1-1 TRBV5-4
CASSFDRNNEQFF TGTGCCAGCAGCTTTGATAGAAACAATGAGCAGTTCTTC 13 - - TRBJ2-1 TRBV7-3